This entry lists 12 T cell receptor beta chains sequenced from one sample in a study of shared clonotypes between healthy human individuals (dated by TCRdb to the early 2020s). Libraries were built with the immunoSEQ multiplex PCR assay. TCRdb took over this immuneACCESS table, retaining in-frame rearrangements with V and J assigned. Such tables are incomplete; in checked studies, under half of the missing clones stem from an unresolved V gene, and the remainder is unexplained. The sample data list 450,000 to 500,000 clones, and over 70% of these were observed just once. Roughly 13% of the sample belongs to the ten largest clones. Sequencing was done on a sample of PBMCs. Receptors originate from a middle-aged woman in good health. Some clones in this sample may be carry-over from other donors' samples.

As regards this clone: A read error may be the cause here, since a much bigger clone is one base away. This chain links TRBV27 with TRBJ2-7; maybe TRBD2 (7 bases). Trimming took off 6 bases at V and 9 bases at J, with 21 bases between the two ends. The CDR3 is 14 amino acids. Per the germline V gene, CDR1 is MNHEY and CDR2 is SMNVEV (reference sequence). The CDR3 reads CASRITGTTGGQYF. The DNA for the CDR3 is TGTGCCAGCAGAATAACAGGGACCACGGGGGGGCAGTACTTC.

The chain employs TRBV19 and TRBJ1-5; D is perhaps TRBD1 (6 bases). The CDR3 totals 13 residues. V gave up 6 bases and J gave up 4 bases, with 10 bases separating them. From germline, CDR1 is LNHDA and CDR2 SQIVND (reference sequence). CDR3 bases: TGTGCCAGTAGGACAACAGGGAATCAGCCCCAGCATTTT. This sequence encodes CASRTTGNQPQHF. Together with reference TRBV19 and TRBJ1-5, the CDR3 gives the full variable domain: DGGITQSPKYLFRKEGQNVTLSCEQNLNHDAMYWYRQDPGQGLRLIYYSQIVNDFQKGDIAEGYSVSREKKESFPLTVTSAQKNPTAFYLCASRTTGNQPQHFGDGTRLSIL.

With respect to this clone: A far larger clone differs by one base, so this is likely a read error. The identical CDR3 is also encoded by other nucleotide sequences in the sample. The DNA for the CDR3 is TGTGCCAGCAAAGGGGTGGCGCCGTGGGGTGGCTACACCTTT. Amino acids: CASKGVAPWGGYTF. J is TRBJ1-2 and V is TRBV27; perhaps TRBD1 as D (5 bases). The CDR3 consists of 14 residues. Germline CDR1 is MNHEY and CDR2 is SMNVEV (reference sequence).

This sequence joins TRBV6-1 and TRBJ2-7, with no clear D. Germline values: CDR1 MNHNS, CDR2 SASEGT. CDR3 size: 13 residues. V was shortened by 3 bases and J by 5 bases, with 11 bases between the two germline ends. CDR3: CASSETFADEQYF. In nucleotides, the CDR3 is TGTGCCAGCAGTGAGACATTTGCGGACGAGCAGTACTTC.

The rearrangement links TRBV25-1 to TRBJ2-3, with 7 bases matching TRBD1. Germline assignment: CDR1 MGHDK and CDR2 SYGVNS. CDR3 length: 16 residues. V was pared by 1 base and J by 6 bases, with 10 bases of the junction left unmatched. In DNA form, the CDR3 reads TGTGCCAGCAGTGAATCGACAGGGTGGGGCTCTGATACGCAGTATTTT. Its protein is CASSESTGWGSDTQYF.

The table lists this clone with a few counts. The gene calls are TRBV4-2 and TRBJ1-3, with 8 nucleotides matching TRBD1. There are 14 residues in the CDR3. Germline V CDR1 and CDR2: LGHNA, YNFKEQ. The J segment lost 13 bases and the V segment lost 5 bases, leaving 13 bases of the junction unmatched. The CDR3: CASSNGQGAVGIYF. The CDR3 nucleotides read TGTGCCAGCAGCAACGGACAGGGTGCTGTGGGAATATATTTT.

This clone was counted once. The chain couples TRBV7-9 to TRBJ2-1; TRBD2 matches 11 bases. The V and J ends lost 5 bases and 4 bases, in that order; junction bases with no gene match: 7. This CDR3 region has 16 residues. From germline, CDR1 is SEHNR and CDR2 FQNEAQ (reference sequence). The chain's CDR3 is CASSTLGLADYNEQFF. The CDR3, as DNA: TGTGCCAGCAGCACCCTGGGACTAGCGGATTACAATGAGCAGTTCTTC.

The chain couples TRBV28 to TRBJ2-1; TRBD2 matches 8 bases. V gave up 6 bases and J gave up 4 bases; unmatched junction bases: 5. Per the germline V gene, CDR1 is MDHEN and CDR2 is SYDVKM. This CDR3 has 14 residues. The CDR3 DNA reads TGTGCCAGCAGCTCGGGACTAGGTTACAATGAGCAGTTCTTC. Translating it yields CASSSGLGYNEQFF.

The rearrangement links TRBV11-2 to TRBJ2-1; 10 nucleotides line up with TRBD1. In germline, CDR1 is SGHAT, CDR2 FQNNGV. The CDR3 runs to 15 residues. The junction had 8 bases not matched to a gene; V was cut back by 8 bases and J by 4 bases. CDR3 DNA sequence: TGTGCCAGCGCCCGGATGGGACAGGGGTACAATGAGCAGTTCTTC. As protein: CASARMGQGYNEQFF.

In its sample, this clone was seen once. This likely stems from a read error, as it lies one base from a far larger clone. Other DNA sequences from this sample encode an identical CDR3 as well. CDR3 sequence (DNA): TGCGCCAGCAGCTTGGTGGCAGGGAGACTGGCCGGGGAGCTATTTTTT. Protein product: CASSLVAGRLAGELFF. The V call is TRBV5-1, the J call TRBJ2-2, with D perhaps assigned TRBD1 or TRBD2 (5 bases each). From germline, CDR1 is SGHRS and CDR2 YFSETQ. The CDR3 sequence is 16 residues long. Based on the CDR3 plus reference TRBV5-1 and TRBJ2-2, the full variable domain is KAGVTQTPRYLIKTRGQQVTLSCSPISGHRSVSWYQQTPGQGLQFLFEYFSETQRNKGNFPGRFSGRQFSNSRSEMNVSTLELGDSALYLCASSLVAGRLAGELFFGEGSRLTVL.

This clone was counted ten times or more. Different DNA sequences within this sample yield the same CDR3. V and J are TRBV19 and TRBJ1-2; no reliable D call. Germline V gene lookup returns CDR1 LNHDA and CDR2 SQIVND (reference sequence). V lost 3 bases, J lost 6 bases, and 11 bases lay in between. The CDR3 consists of 13 residues. DNA for the CDR3: TGTGCCAGTAGTATGACCCGGGTCGATGGCTACACCTTC. Translation: CASSMTRVDGYTF.

This chain joins TRBV18 and TRBJ2-3; unclear D gene. From germline, CDR1 is KGHSH and CDR2 LQKENI. The CDR3 loop spans 11 amino acids. V was pared by 10 bases and J by 3 bases, with 8 bases between. The CDR3 spells CATHATDTQYF. The CDR3 nucleotides are TGTGCCACCCACGCTACAGATACGCAGTATTTT.